This entry features one TCR beta chain sequence. The antigen is unknown. This record belongs to a study of CD8 T cells in Susac syndrome. Study-wide results and limits: Only a relatively small number of individuals were included in the TCR sequencing and HLA analysis.

The CDR3 contains 15 residues. V was clipped by 5 bases and J by 5 bases; unmatched bases: 11. Germline CDR1 and CDR2: MNHEY and SVGAGI. RNA amounts of roughly 0.45 to 1 ug underwent reverse transcription with random hexamers. TCR beta CDR3 was amplified by immunoSEQ covering 54 Vbeta and 13 Jbeta. Each CDR3 protein is one row after TCRdb ran MiXCR on the immunoSEQ multiplex PCR reads. The sample holds approximately 150,000 distinct CDR3 sequences, under 95% seen once. This TCR was recovered from a human donor in good health. This chain connects TRBV6-5 to TRBJ1-1; 7 bases are a match to TRBD1. The sample comprised CD4+ T cells from PBMCs. This chain's CDR3 is CASSNRGSVATEAFF. CDR3 nucleotide sequence: TGTGCCAGCAGTAACAGGGGCAGCGTAGCGACTGAAGCTTTCTTT.